The 25 T cell receptor beta chains below were found in one sample sequenced in a study of PD-1 blockade in classical Hodgkin lymphoma (dated by TCRdb to 2019 to 2021). In the paper's terms, the time point label means: newly diagnosed, previously untreated cHL patient sample. Receptor amplification or capture employed the immunoSEQ multiplex PCR assay. This is the immuneACCESS table as TCRdb keeps it, with only in-frame sequences that have V and J called. A part of the clones is gone; compared with another copy, unresolved V genes explain less than half, and the rest is unexplained. This sample gives 17,000 or so clones in total; 87% of them show up just once. 3.9% of the sample belongs to the ten largest clones. The sample taken for sequencing was peripheral blood mononuclear cells (PBMCs). The receptors were sampled from a human donor with classical Hodgkin lymphoma.

The V and J genes are TRBV28 and TRBJ1-1, with D unclear. V lost 5 bases and J 11 bases, leaving 18 bases between the germline ends. CDR3 size: 13 residues. CDR1 and CDR2 from the germline V gene are MDHEN and SYDVKM. The CDR3 coding sequence is TGTGCCAGCAGTCTGCTCACTCGCCACTTGGCTTTCTTT. It specifies CASSLLTRHLAFF.

The chain joins TRBV28 to TRBJ2-2; D not certain. Between the trimmed V and J ends, which lost 2 bases and 6 bases, there was a span of 10 bases. Germline CDR1 is MDHEN and CDR2 is SYDVKM. The length of the CDR3 is 14 residues. The CDR3 here is CASSLTHGSGELFF. CDR3 coding DNA: TGTGCCAGCAGTTTAACCCACGGATCCGGGGAGCTGTTTTTT.

This chain uses TRBV7-2 with TRBJ2-3; no definite D call. V lost 1 base, J lost 2 bases, and 10 bases lay in between. The CDR3 length is 15 residues. The germline gives CDR1 SGHTA, CDR2 FQGNSA. CDR3 coding DNA: TGTGCCAGCAGCTTAGGCCTACCCCCCACAGATACGCAGTATTTT. Translating gives CASSLGLPPTDTQYF.

This sequence joins TRBV11-2 and TRBJ2-5; the match to TRBD1 covers 8 bases. This CDR3 spans 15 amino acids. Germline V gives CDR1 SGHAT, CDR2 FQNNGV. With 5 bases clipped from V and 2 bases from J, the junction kept 7 bases outside the gene matches. As DNA, the CDR3 is TGTGCCAGCAGCATTCGGACAGGGAGTCAAGAGACCCAGTACTTC. Translated, it gives CASSIRTGSQETQYF.

The chain recombines TRBV9 with TRBJ2-2; no firm D call. Germline V lookup: CDR1 SGDLS, CDR2 YYNGEE. Trimming took 0 bases from V and 7 from J, leaving 10 bases between them. The CDR3 extends over 14 amino acids. The CDR3 spells CASSVGDGLGELFF. CDR3 coding DNA: TGTGCCAGCAGCGTAGGTGACGGCCTCGGGGAGCTGTTTTTT.

This chain uses TRBV7-2 with TRBJ1-1; perhaps TRBD1 as D (5 bases). Trimming removed 1 base at V and 4 bases at J, with 16 bases between. This CDR3 comprises 16 residues. Germline V CDR1 and CDR2: SGHTA, FQGNSA. This chain's CDR3 is CASSLDRGGVGTEAFF. The CDR3 bases are TGTGCCAGCAGCTTAGACCGGGGAGGGGTGGGCACTGAAGCTTTCTTT.

The chain has TRBV30 and TRBJ1-5; D perhaps matches TRBD1 (5 bases). V was trimmed by 4 bases and J by 4 bases, leaving 14 bases between them. CDR3 length: 14 amino acids. Germline assignment: CDR1 GTSNPN and CDR2 SVGIG (reference sequence). In DNA form, the CDR3 reads TGTGCCTGGAATGGAAGGGGAGGAAATCAGCCCCAGCATTTT. This encodes CAWNGRGGNQPQHF.

The rearrangement joins TRBV29-1 to TRBJ2-3; TRBD2 agrees at 14 bases. Looked up from germline, CDR1 is SQVTM and CDR2 is ANQGSEA. There are 15 residues in the CDR3. V dropped 6 bases and J dropped 3; count of bases not matched to a gene: 5. The CDR3 DNA sequence: TGCAGCGTGTCGACTAGCGGGAGGGGAACAGATACGCAGTATTTT. It specifies CSVSTSGRGTDTQYF.

The chain has TRBV2 and TRBJ1-5; D is unresolved. The CDR3 runs to 13 residues. V shed 4 bases and J shed 10 bases, with 14 bases lying between them. In germline, CDR1 is SNHLY, CDR2 FYNNEI. As DNA, the CDR3 is TGTGCCAGCAGTGGAAGGGTCTTGGAACCCCAGCATTTT. Translating gives CASSGRVLEPQHF.

The chain is built from TRBV19 and TRBJ1-1; D is unresolved. Per germline, CDR1 LNHDA and CDR2 SQIVND (reference sequence). V gave up 0 bases and J gave up 11 bases, with 10 bases separating them. The CDR3 spans 12 residues. The CDR3 nucleotides read TGTGCCAGTAGTATAGATTGGGGAGATGCTTTCTTT. It yields the protein CASSIDWGDAFF.

In this sample, this clone turned up a few times. The chain is built from TRBV28 and TRBJ1-5, with TRBD1 identical over 10 bases. The CDR3 spans 17 residues. The trim removed 5 bases at V and 4 bases at J, leaving 11 bases unmatched. Germline V lookup: CDR1 MDHEN, CDR2 SYDVKM. The CDR3 nucleotides are TGTGCCAGCAGTCCTCGACAGGGGGCGAGAGGGAATCAGCCCCAGCATTTT. As protein: CASSPRQGARGNQPQHF.

This clone was seen once. The rearrangement links TRBV25-1 to TRBJ2-3, with D maybe TRBD2 (6 bases). Germline V lookup: CDR1 MGHDK, CDR2 SYGVNS. This CDR3 is built from 14 residues. Trimming removed 5 bases from V and 7 bases from J, with 16 bases in between. CDR3 protein: CASSPGSGTYTQYF. The CDR3 DNA is TGTGCCAGCAGTCCTGGGTCAGGGACTTATACGCAGTATTTT.

V is TRBV11-2 and J is TRBJ2-7, with D hard to call. The V end was cut by 3 bases, the J end by 1 base, with 10 bases between. In germline, CDR1 is SGHAT, CDR2 FQNNGV. The CDR3 is 14 residues long. The CDR3 coding sequence is TGTGCCAGCAGCTTCCATGGCGGATCCTACGAGCAGTACTTC. This codes for CASSFHGGSYEQYF.

The chain combines TRBV28 with TRBJ1-1; the D gene is possibly TRBD1 (6 bases). Trimming removed 4 bases at V and 2 bases at J, with 11 bases between. The CDR3 contains 14 residues. Per germline, CDR1 MDHEN and CDR2 SYDVKM. The CDR3 region has the DNA TGTGCCAGCAGTTACCTACAGGGAAACACTGAAGCTTTCTTT. Amino acid sequence: CASSYLQGNTEAFF. Variable domain in full (rest from reference TRBV28 and TRBJ1-1): DVKVTQSSRYLVKRTGEKVFLECVQDMDHENMFWYRQDPGLGLRLIYFSYDVKMKEKGDIPEGYSVSREKKERFSLILESASTNQTSMYLCASSYLQGNTEAFFGQGTRLTVV.

This clone was counted only a few times. The chain has TRBV19 and TRBJ1-3; 7 positions match TRBD1. The junction had 9 bases not matched to a gene; V was cut back by 7 bases and J by 3 bases. Germline CDR1 is LNHDA and CDR2 is SQIVND (reference sequence). The CDR3 spans 15 residues. The CDR3 DNA reads TGTGCCAGTACCATAAGAGGGGACAGTGGAAACACCATATATTTT. Translating gives CASTIRGDSGNTIYF.

The chain recombines TRBV9 with TRBJ2-2; D remains unclear. With 1 base removed from V and 4 bases from J, the gap between germline ends came to 8 bases. CDR1 is SGDLS and CDR2 is YYNGEE in the germline V gene. This CDR3 contains 14 residues. The CDR3 region is CASSVQRITGELFF. The DNA of the CDR3 is TGTGCCAGCAGCGTACAGCGAATCACCGGGGAGCTGTTTTTT. Based on the CDR3 plus reference TRBV9 and TRBJ2-2, the full variable domain is DSGVTQTPKHLITATGQRVTLRCSPRSGDLSVYWYQQSLDQGLQFLIQYYNGEERAKGNILERFSAQQFPDLHSELNLSSLELGDSALYFCASSVQRITGELFFGEGSRLTVL.

The chain has TRBV27 and TRBJ1-4; TRBD1 is a possible D gene (5 bases). CDR1 and CDR2 from the germline V gene are MNHEY and SMNVEV (reference sequence). Trimming took off 3 bases at V and 5 bases at J, with 13 bases between the two ends. The CDR3 totals 15 residues. This chain's CDR3 is CASSFSPQGNEKLFF. CDR3 coding DNA: TGTGCCAGCAGTTTTTCCCCTCAGGGAAATGAAAAACTGTTTTTT. Looking up the rest from reference TRBV27 and TRBJ1-4 gives the full variable domain: EAQVTQNPRYLITVTGKKLTVTCSQNMNHEYMSWYRQDPGLGLRQIYYSMNVEVTDKGDVPEGYKVSRKEKRNFPLILESPSPNQTSLYFCASSFSPQGNEKLFFGSGTQLSVL.

This sequence joins TRBV28 and TRBJ2-2, with 9 bases matching TRBD1. With 3 bases clipped from V and 6 bases from J, the junction kept 2 bases outside the gene matches. Germline CDR1 MDHEN, CDR2 SYDVKM. The CDR3 consists of 14 residues. The CDR3 nucleotides are TGTGCCAGCAGTTTGACAGGGGGAGCCGGGGAGCTGTTTTTT. Its translation is CASSLTGGAGELFF.

The V and J genes are TRBV7-8 and TRBJ1-5, with D possibly being TRBD1 (6 bases). Trimming stripped 3 bases from V and 7 bases from J, with 16 bases between. Germline CDR1 and CDR2: SGHVS and FQNEAQ. There are 15 residues in the CDR3. In DNA form, the CDR3 reads TGTGCCAGCAGCTTTGGCGCCGGGGGGCTACAGCCCCAGCATTTT. Translating gives CASSFGAGGLQPQHF.

This clone showed up just a few times. The chain is built from TRBV19 and TRBJ2-1, with D maybe TRBD2 (6 bases). V was clipped by 4 bases and J by 1 base, with 8 bases between them. CDR3 length: 14 amino acids. Germline V CDR1 and CDR2: LNHDA, SQIVND (reference sequence). The CDR3 region has the DNA TGTGCCAGTAGTAGCGGGACGTCCTACAATGAGCAGTTCTTC. Residues: CASSSGTSYNEQFF.

The J gene is TRBJ1-4, the V gene TRBV6-5; 9 positions agree with TRBD1. The CDR3 runs to 15 residues. In germline, CDR1 is MNHEY, CDR2 SVGAGI. With V trimmed by 5 bases and J by 8 bases, 9 bases remained unmatched. Here the CDR3 DNA reads TGTGCCAGCAGTATTACCGGGACAGGGAAAGAAAAACTGTTTTTT. Translating it yields CASSITGTGKEKLFF.

The CDR3 reads CSVLQGETQYF. The CDR3 DNA follows: TGCAGCGTGTTACAGGGGGAGACCCAGTACTTC. The chain is built from TRBV29-1 and TRBJ2-5; 7 bases align to TRBD1. The CDR3 extends over 11 amino acids. V shed 6 bases and J 5 bases; nucleotides not matched to a gene: 3. CDR1 is SQVTM, CDR2 ANQGSEA, per germline.

On this clone: Additional DNA sequences in this sample encode the identical CDR3. CDR3 sequence reads: CASSRDRGETQYF. CDR3 sequence (DNA): TGTGCCAGCAGCAGGGACAGGGGAGAGACCCAGTACTTC. This chain connects TRBV7-3 to TRBJ2-5, with TRBD1 matching over 10 bases. Losses at the gene ends were 5 bases for V and 4 bases for J; bases not matched to a gene: 1. Germline CDR1 reads SGHTA; CDR2 reads FQGTGA. CDR3 length equals 13 residues.

The rearrangement links TRBV5-1 to TRBJ2-2, with TRBD1 as a possible D gene (6 bases). V was pared by 5 bases and J by 2 bases, with 19 bases between. Germline-derived CDR1 and CDR2 are SGHRS and YFSETQ. The CDR3 extends over 17 amino acids. DNA for the CDR3: TGCGCCAGCAGTAGAAATGAAGGACAGTTAAACACCGGGGAGCTGTTTTTT. This translates into CASSRNEGQLNTGELFF.

The rearrangement joins TRBV18 to TRBJ2-5; the D gene could be TRBD1 or TRBD2 (5 bases each). Trimming removed 8 bases at V and 5 bases at J, with 15 bases between. Per germline, CDR1 KGHSH and CDR2 LQKENI. CDR3 length: 13 residues. The CDR3 bases are TGTGCCAGCACGGAGCTGGGGGAGGAGACCCAGTACTTC. Translating it yields CASTELGEETQYF.